This T cell receptor (beta chain) originates from a study of blood T cell repertoires in COVID-19. Across the whole study: There were acute and convalescent COVID-19 samples, and they came from the United States, Italy and Spain. In each case, the material was cDNA or gDNA derived from T cells, B-cell-depleted T cells, or PBMCs.

Per germline, CDR1 MDHEN and CDR2 SYDVKM. V was clipped by 3 bases and J by 6 bases, with 12 bases between them. This CDR3 spans 13 amino acids. The protocol was immunoSEQ multiplex PCR, while the TCRdb copy is restricted to in-frame clones and leaves out a portion. Of 45,000 to 70,000 clones listed, 65% to 85% are singletons. The gene calls are TRBV28 and TRBJ2-7; D remains ambiguous. Sequences were obtained from peripheral blood. This receptor was identified in a man aged 55 to 70 with acute or convalescent COVID-19. This CDR3 is CASSLPGLAEQYF. Written as DNA, the CDR3 is TGTGCCAGCAGTTTGCCCGGGTTGGCCGAGCAGTACTTC.